This is a list of T cell receptor beta chains from one sample in a study of control samples from healthy donors and cancer patients. The method was immunoSEQ multiplex PCR; TCRdb's version includes in-frame clones alone and lacks a portion of them. The sample holds tens of thousands of clones, 75% to 85% seen once. The sample comprised blood. The receptors come from a man between 65 and 85 years old in good health. The CDR3 runs from the conserved cysteine through the conserved F or W. The D gene is left open where the match is weak. Not all rows give a size; the values are once, few, many and, for expanded clones, a class.

v_gene,len,d_gene,j_gene,abundance,CDR3nt,CDR3aa
TRBV5-1,14,TRBD1,TRBJ1-2,-,TGCGCCAGCAGCTCGCAGACAGGGGACTATGGCTACACCTTC,CASSSQTGDYGYTF
TRBV11-2,15,-,TRBJ2-6,-,TGTGCCAGCAGCTTAGCCCTTTCAGGGGCCAACGTCCTGACTTTC,CASSLALSGANVLTF
TRBV27,19,TRBD1,TRBJ1-6,-,TGTGCCAGCAGATCCTACCTAACGAAGGACAGGGGTGTAAGTTCACCCCTCCACTTT,CASRSYLTKDRGVSSPLHF
TRBV7-9,13,-,TRBJ1-1,-,TGTGCCAGCAGCGAAGCAATTAACACTGAAGCTTTCTTT,CASSEAINTEAFF
TRBV12-2,18,-,TRBJ2-2,-,TGTGCAAGTCGTCATAATTCTCCGGGACAGGGGAATACCGGGGAGCTGTTTTTT,CASRHNSPGQGNTGELFF
TRBV9,13,-,TRBJ2-7,-,TGTGCCAGCAGCGTAGACGGAGTCGGGGAGCAGTACTTC,CASSVDGVGEQYF
TRBV10-1,13,-,TRBJ2-7,-,TGCGCCAGCAGTGAAAGGCAGGGACGCGAGCAGTACTTC,CASSERQGREQYF
TRBV5-4,15,-,TRBJ2-5,-,TGTGCCAGCAGCTTGGTTCCGGGGCCTGGAGAGACCCAGTACTTC,CASSLVPGPGETQYF
TRBV25-1,14,TRBD1,TRBJ2-7,few,TGTGCCAGCCAAAGGCCCGGGACAGGGGACGAGCAGTACTTC,CASQRPGTGDEQYF
TRBV29-1,10,-,TRBJ1-1,-,TGCAGCGGGGTGAACACTGAAGCTTTCTTT,CSGVNTEAFF
TRBV5-1,15,TRBD2,TRBJ2-5,-,TGCGCCAGCAGCGCCATAGCGGGAGAGGAAGAGACCCAGTACTTC,CASSAIAGEEETQYF